What follows are 17 T cell receptor beta chains derived from one specimen sequenced in a study of shared clonotypes between healthy human individuals. Profiling relied on immunoSEQ multiplex PCR, and the TCRdb table lists in-frame clones only, not all of them. The sample has under 650,000 clones, 90% to 96% seen once. The specimen was naive CD4+ T cells sorted from blood. Subset defined: CD45RA+ positively selected. These receptors originate from a woman aged 25-40 years in good health.

J is TRBJ2-5 and V is TRBV18; 7 bases agree with TRBD2. The DNA end is a closer match to TRBJ2-7, so the J assignment may be wrong. Germline V gives CDR1 KGHSH, CDR2 LQKENI. CDR3 length: 16 amino acids. The CDR3 spells CASSLNGLGKNYEQYF. CDR3 sequence (DNA): TGTGCCAGCTCACTTAATGGACTAGGTAAGAACTACGAGCAGTACTTC.

This rearrangement joins TRBV5-1 to TRBJ2-7; D call uncertain. Germline loops: CDR1 SGHRS, CDR2 YFSETQ. V dropped 0 bases and J dropped 1 base, with 11 bases sitting between them. The CDR3 has 15 amino acids. For the CDR3, the DNA is TGCGCCAGCAGCTTGGACAGCATACAGTCCTACGAGCAGTACTTC. Amino acid sequence: CASSLDSIQSYEQYF.

This rearrangement joins TRBV6-6 to TRBJ2-3, with TRBD2 as a possible D gene (5 bases). CDR1 and CDR2 (germline): MNHNY, SVGAGI (reference sequence). Trimming shortened V by 8 bases and J by 0 bases, and 9 bases separated the two germline ends. The CDR3 is made up of 13 amino acids. Written as DNA, the CDR3 is TGTGCCAGCCGGGAACCTAGCACAGATACGCAGTATTTT. Translating gives CASREPSTDTQYF.

The rearrangement joins TRBV4-1 to TRBJ1-5; D ambiguous. Trimming removed 3 bases at V and 3 bases at J, with 6 bases between. The CDR3 has 13 residues. CDR1 MGHRA and CDR2 YSYEKL come from the germline V gene. The CDR3 sequence is CASSQAPNQPQHF. The CDR3 nucleotides read TGCGCCAGCAGCCAGGCCCCCAATCAGCCCCAGCATTTT.

The CDR3, as DNA: TGTGCCAGCTCTAAGGACCTTGGAAACACCATATATTTT. Its protein product is CASSKDLGNTIYF. This chain links TRBV2 with TRBJ1-3; D gene uncertain. The V gene's germline CDR1 is SNHLY and CDR2 FYNNEI. The ends were cut back, 8 bases at V and 3 bases at J, with 11 bases in the middle. The CDR3 runs to 13 residues.

This chain uses TRBV27 with TRBJ1-4, with 7 bases identical to TRBD1. The junction had 5 bases not matched to a gene; V was cut back by 4 bases and J by 6 bases. The CDR3 runs 14 residues. CDR1 is MNHEY, CDR2 SMNVEV, per germline (reference sequence). The chain's CDR3 is CASSSLQGDEKLFF. The DNA of the CDR3 is TGTGCCAGCAGTTCGCTGCAGGGGGATGAAAAACTGTTTTTT.

This clone was detected a few times. Distinct nucleotide sequences in the sample also encode this CDR3. V gene TRBV18 combines with J gene TRBJ1-1; no definite D call. V lost 2 bases, J lost 1 base, and 5 bases lay in between. Per the germline V gene, CDR1 is KGHSH and CDR2 is LQKENI. The CDR3 covers 13 residues. The CDR3 loop reads CASSPGENTEAFF. CDR3 nucleotides: TGTGCCAGCTCACCAGGGGAGAACACTGAAGCTTTCTTT.

The chain recombines TRBV18 with TRBJ1-2; 9 positions agree with TRBD1. Germline V gives CDR1 KGHSH, CDR2 LQKENI. The CDR3 contains 23 residues. J was trimmed by 0 bases and V by 4 bases; bases with no gene match: 27. The CDR3 DNA follows: TGTGCCAGCTCACAAACCAACCGCGTCTTCGGGGGACAGGGAACGTTAGCTAACTATGGCTACACCTTC. This translates into CASSQTNRVFGGQGTLANYGYTF.

The rearrangement joins TRBV9 to TRBJ2-5, with no clear D. The CDR3 totals 12 residues. V lost 0 bases and J lost 4, with 4 bases in between. From germline, CDR1 is SGDLS and CDR2 YYNGEE. CDR3 sequence: CASSVAGETQYF. CDR3 coding DNA: TGTGCCAGCAGCGTAGCGGGAGAGACCCAGTACTTC. The variable domain in full, with the rest retrieved from reference TRBV9 and TRBJ2-5, is DSGVTQTPKHLITATGQRVTLRCSPRSGDLSVYWYQQSLDQGLQFLIQYYNGEERAKGNILERFSAQQFPDLHSELNLSSLELGDSALYFCASSVAGETQYFGPGTRLLVL.

In regard to this clone: Other DNA sequences within the sample encode an identical CDR3. The V call is TRBV6-5, the J call TRBJ2-4; D not certain. Germline CDR1 MNHEY, CDR2 SVGAGI. CDR3 length equals 14 residues. V dropped 0 bases and J dropped 1 base, with 4 bases sitting between them. CDR3: CASSYSGAKNIQYF. The CDR3 bases are TGTGCCAGCAGTTACTCGGGTGCCAAAAACATTCAGTACTTC.

This clone has more than one count but fewer than ten. V usage is TRBV19 and J usage is TRBJ1-2; D is unclear. The V gene lost 8 bases and the J gene lost 5 bases, with 3 bases spanning the gap. The CDR3 totals 9 residues. Germline CDR1 and CDR2: LNHDA and SQIVND (reference sequence). The CDR3 protein is CASGYGYTF. The CDR3 DNA reads TGTGCCAGTGGATATGGCTACACCTTC.

The V call is TRBV29-1, the J call TRBJ1-4; D is perhaps TRBD1 (5 bases). V shed 4 bases and J shed 1 base, with 7 bases lying between them. This CDR3 spans 13 amino acids. The germline V gene encodes CDR1 SQVTM and CDR2 ANQGSEA. In nucleotides, the CDR3 is TGCAGCGTTGGCCAGGGAACTAATGAAAAACTGTTTTTT. Translating gives CSVGQGTNEKLFF.

The sample holds one count of this clone. The chain employs TRBV11-2 and TRBJ1-1, with no clear D. The CDR3 has 17 amino acids. CDR1 and CDR2 from the germline V gene are SGHAT and FQNNGV. The germline V and J ends were trimmed by 5 bases and 5 bases, with 24 bases remaining between them. CDR3 protein: CASSLGYAGPRGTEAFF. In DNA, the CDR3 is TGTGCCAGCAGCCTGGGGTATGCGGGCCCTCGGGGAACTGAAGCTTTCTTT.

This clone came up once. J is TRBJ2-7 and V is TRBV11-2; D is undetermined. Germline assignment: CDR1 SGHAT and CDR2 FQNNGV. The CDR3 consists of 14 residues. Between the trimmed V and J ends, which lost 1 base and 2 bases, there was a span of 9 bases. The CDR3, as DNA: TGTGCCAGCAGCTTAGGTGGCGACACCTACGAGCAGTACTTC. Protein sequence: CASSLGGDTYEQYF.

The V gene is TRBV19, the J gene TRBJ1-5; D is unclear. V gave up 6 bases and J gave up 0 bases, with 15 bases separating them. The CDR3 totals 16 residues. Germline CDR1 is LNHDA and CDR2 is SQIVND (reference sequence). CDR3 in DNA: TGTGCCAGTAGCCCCCCCCGGGCAGATAGCAATCAGCCCCAGCATTTT. Encoded protein: CASSPPRADSNQPQHF.

The chain has TRBV4-1 and TRBJ1-2; the D gene is possibly TRBD1 (6 bases). Trimming cost V 1 base and J 2 bases, with 17 bases left between them. Germline CDR1 and CDR2: MGHRA and YSYEKL. The CDR3 runs 17 residues. CDR3 amino acids: CASSQVYRAPDNYGYTF. The DNA for the CDR3 is TGCGCCAGCAGCCAAGTTTACAGGGCCCCAGACAACTATGGCTACACCTTC.

This clone was seen a single time. The chain combines TRBV7-6 with TRBJ2-7; D is perhaps TRBD2 (6 bases). There are 14 residues in the CDR3. CDR1 SGHVS and CDR2 FNYEAQ come from the germline V gene. Deletions cut 4 bases from V and 6 bases from J, with 16 bases between. The CDR3 nucleotides are TGTGCCAGCAGCTCGGACCCGGACGGGAGCGAGCAGTACTTC. Its protein is CASSSDPDGSEQYF.